Shown below are 2 T cell receptor beta chains from a single sample sequenced in a study of PD-L1 blockade in urothelial cancer. Profiling relied on immunoSEQ multiplex PCR, and the TCRdb table lists in-frame clones only, not all of them. This table has approximately 120,000 clones, about 83% appearing once. Time point described: peripheral blood 6 weeks after treatment start. Sample: PBMCs, taken around atezolizumab (anti-PD-L1) treatment. The source is a man aged 45-65 years with urothelial cancer.

This chain connects TRBV6-5 to TRBJ2-1; a possible D gene is TRBD2 (6 bases). Germline values: CDR1 MNHEY, CDR2 SVGAGI. The V and J ends lost 6 bases and 6 bases respectively, with 15 bases between them. This CDR3 is 14 amino acids long. The CDR3 DNA sequence: TGTGCCAGCAGCCCAAGAGCGCGGGGCAATGAGCAGTTCTTC. Translating it yields CASSPRARGNEQFF.

The chain recombines TRBV7-3 with TRBJ2-3; a possible D gene is TRBD2 (5 bases). This CDR3 is 15 amino acids long. V was cut by 5 bases and J by 4 bases, with 16 bases left in between. Germline values: CDR1 SGHTA, CDR2 FQGTGA. CDR3 sequence (DNA): TGTGCCAGCAGCCCCCGGCCGGGAACAGCAGATACGCAGTATTTT. It yields the protein CASSPRPGTADTQYF.